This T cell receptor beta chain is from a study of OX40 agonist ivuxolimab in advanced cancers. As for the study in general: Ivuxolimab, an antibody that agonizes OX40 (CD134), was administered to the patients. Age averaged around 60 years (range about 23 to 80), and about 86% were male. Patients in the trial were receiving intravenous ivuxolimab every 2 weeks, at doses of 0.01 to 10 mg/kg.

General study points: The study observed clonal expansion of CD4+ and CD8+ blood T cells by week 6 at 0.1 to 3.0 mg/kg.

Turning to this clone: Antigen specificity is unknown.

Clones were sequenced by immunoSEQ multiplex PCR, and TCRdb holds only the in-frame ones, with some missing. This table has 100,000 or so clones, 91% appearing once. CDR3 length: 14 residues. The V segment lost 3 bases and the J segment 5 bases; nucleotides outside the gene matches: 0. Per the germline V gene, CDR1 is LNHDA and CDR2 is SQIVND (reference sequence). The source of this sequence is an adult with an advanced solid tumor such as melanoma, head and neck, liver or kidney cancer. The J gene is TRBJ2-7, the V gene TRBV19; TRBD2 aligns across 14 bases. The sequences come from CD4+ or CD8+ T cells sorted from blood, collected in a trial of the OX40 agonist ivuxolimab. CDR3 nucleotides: TGTGCCAGTAGTATGGGACTAGCGGGAGACGAGCAGTACTTC. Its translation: CASSMGLAGDEQYF.